Below are 16 T cell receptor beta chains sequenced from a single sample in a study of blood T cell repertoires in COVID-19. TCRdb's table, derived via immunoSEQ multiplex PCR, lists solely in-frame clones and lacks some. The sample contains about 200,000 clones, 65% to 85% of which appear only once. Sequenced material: peripheral blood. These receptor sequences come from a human donor in a cohort sampled during active COVID-19.

This chain connects TRBV28 to TRBJ1-2; 8 nucleotides agree with TRBD1. Unmatched junction bases numbered 6, after V lost 1 base and J lost 8 bases. Germline values: CDR1 MDHEN, CDR2 SYDVKM. The CDR3 has 14 residues. The CDR3 DNA reads TGTGCCAGCAGTTTATTACTGGGGACAGGAGGCTACACCTTC. Amino acid sequence: CASSLLLGTGGYTF.

A note on this clone: A junction boundary mismatches the germline segment, possibly from a read error. As DNA, the CDR3 is TGTGCTAGCAGCTTAGATCGGTTCCAGCGAGAGACCCAGTACTTC. Translation: CASSLDRFQRETQYF. The chain joins TRBV7-7 to TRBJ2-5; no reliable D call. The V gene's germline CDR1 is SSHAT and CDR2 FNYEAQ (reference sequence). This CDR3 contains 15 residues.

V is TRBV11-2 and J is TRBJ1-5; D gene uncertain. The CDR3 sequence is 15 residues long. With 5 bases removed from V and 0 bases from J, the gap between germline ends came to 11 bases. The germline gives CDR1 SGHAT, CDR2 FQNNGV. For the CDR3, the DNA is TGTGCCAGCAGCGATTCCGGTCTTAGCAATCAGCCCCAGCATTTT. Amino acids: CASSDSGLSNQPQHF.

This sequence joins TRBV15 and TRBJ2-2; D perhaps matches TRBD1 (5 bases). The V gene's germline CDR1 is LNHNV and CDR2 YYDKDF (reference sequence). V was clipped by 0 bases and J by 5 bases, with 19 bases between them. The CDR3 loop spans 18 amino acids. The CDR3 is CATSRDGLTARPTGELFF. CDR3 sequence (DNA): TGTGCCACCAGCAGAGATGGATTGACAGCTAGGCCTACCGGGGAGCTGTTTTTT.

The chain couples TRBV3-1 (or the pseudogene TRBV3-2) to TRBJ1-4; D is possibly TRBD1 (5 bases). V lost 4 bases, J lost 5 bases, and 11 bases lay in between. Germline V gene sequence: CDR1 LGHDT, CDR2 YNNKEL (reference sequence). The CDR3 runs 14 residues. The CDR3 loop reads CASSLDSTNEKLFF. CDR3 nucleotide sequence: TGTGCCAGCAGCCTCGACAGTACCAATGAAAAACTGTTTTTT.

This clone was seen a few times. This sequence joins TRBV19 and TRBJ2-3; D not certain. The length of the CDR3 is 14 residues. Germline assignment: CDR1 LNHDA and CDR2 SQIVND (reference sequence). Trimming pared 4 bases from V and 1 base from J, leaving 9 bases between. The DNA for the CDR3 is TGTGCCAGTAGTAGCGGCCACCGCACAGATACGCAGTATTTT. It translates to CASSSGHRTDTQYF.

The CDR3: CASISVGEAFF. CDR3 DNA: TGTGCCAGTATTAGTGTGGGCGAAGCTTTCTTT. The J gene is TRBJ1-1, the V gene TRBV19; D is uncertain. Germline CDR1 is LNHDA and CDR2 is SQIVND (reference sequence). Trimming took off 7 bases at V and 8 bases at J, with 11 bases between the two ends. This CDR3 region has 11 residues.

This rearrangement joins TRBV3-1 (or the pseudogene TRBV3-2) to TRBJ2-7; possible D gene TRBD1, 5 bases. V lost 5 bases and J lost 6, with 8 bases in between. This CDR3 is built from 11 residues. Germline V CDR1 and CDR2: LGHDT, YNNKEL (reference sequence). CDR3 nucleotide sequence: TGTGCCAGCAGCTTTAGGGGCGAGCAGTACTTC. It is translated as CASSFRGEQYF.

V and J are TRBV24-1 and TRBJ1-1; D might be TRBD1 (5 bases). The germline CDR1 and CDR2 sequences are KGHDR and SFDVKD. This CDR3 spans 15 amino acids. V lost 5 bases and J lost 7, with 19 bases in between. The CDR3 reads CATSAPEGRGGEAFF. DNA for the CDR3: TGTGCCACCAGTGCCCCCGAGGGGCGCGGGGGTGAAGCTTTCTTT.

This chain uses TRBV2 with TRBJ2-3; D unresolved. CDR3 length equals 12 residues. Germline CDR1 and CDR2: SNHLY and FYNNEI. V lost 6 bases and J 6 bases, leaving 10 bases between the germline ends. CDR3 protein: CASRADGDTQYF. The DNA of the CDR3 is TGTGCCAGCAGGGCGGATGGGGATACGCAGTATTTT.

J is TRBJ1-2 and V is TRBV2, with D possibly matching TRBD1 (5 bases). Germline CDR1 reads SNHLY; CDR2 reads FYNNEI. The V gene lost 5 bases and the J gene lost 4 bases, with 14 bases spanning the gap. The CDR3 is 14 residues long. The CDR3 spells CASSRGVVGYGYTF. CDR3 sequence (DNA): TGTGCCAGCAGTCGGGGGGTTGTTGGCTATGGCTACACCTTC.

This clone was observed once. The J gene is TRBJ2-2, the V gene TRBV6-5; D is undetermined. V lost 11 bases and J 4 bases, leaving 5 bases between the germline ends. This CDR3 comprises 10 residues. In germline, CDR1 is MNHEY, CDR2 SVGAGI. The chain's CDR3 is CASGTGELFF. Written as DNA, the CDR3 is TGTGCCTCGGGCACCGGGGAGCTGTTTTTT.

The chain uses TRBV28 and TRBJ1-2, with D hard to call. V lost 3 bases and J 5 bases, leaving 7 bases between the germline ends. In germline, CDR1 is MDHEN, CDR2 SYDVKM. The CDR3 is made up of 12 amino acids. CDR3 loop: CASSFTSYGYTF. The CDR3 bases are TGTGCCAGCAGTTTCACCAGTTATGGCTACACCTTC.

This chain uses TRBV10-3 with TRBJ2-2; TRBD1 matches 12 bases. The V gene end was trimmed by 6 bases and the J gene end by 7 bases; junction bases not matched to a gene: 6. Germline CDR1 reads ENHRY; CDR2 reads SYGVKD. CDR3 size: 15 residues. The CDR3 DNA follows: TGTGCCATCAGGGGACAGGGGGCAGAGGTCGGGGAGCTGTTTTTT. As protein: CAIRGQGAEVGELFF.

The V call is TRBV23-1, the J call TRBJ1-6; 9 nucleotides align to TRBD1. TRBV23-1 falls under the ORF class, with uncertain function. This CDR3 is built from 15 residues. The V and J ends lost 8 bases and 7 bases, in that order; junction bases with no gene match: 9. The CDR3 DNA reads TGCGCCAGCGGGCAGGGACAGGGTGTGAATTCACCCCTCCACTTT. This sequence encodes CASGQGQGVNSPLHF.

This clone showed up just once. The chain couples TRBV3-1 (or the pseudogene TRBV3-2) to TRBJ2-5, with D tentatively TRBD2 (5 bases). V was clipped by 1 base and J by 5 bases, with 11 bases between them. CDR1 and CDR2 from the germline V gene are LGHDT and YNNKEL (reference sequence). The CDR3 contains 14 residues. CDR3 sequence (DNA): TGTGCCAGCAGCCAAGGTAATAGCGTTGAGACCCAGTACTTC. This sequence encodes CASSQGNSVETQYF.